The text below deals with one T cell receptor (beta chain). The study made its TCR cDNA through 5'RACE template switching. That step introduced a universal primer site along with UMIs. MiXCR was run by TCRdb on the 5' RACE reads, yielding one entry per CDR3 protein. Found here are more than 25,000 distinct CDR3 sequences, approximately 6.5% of them singletons; the top ten hold 20% to 25%. The source of the sample is a study of T cells after yellow fever vaccination. Study in general: CD3, CD45RA, CCR7 and CD95 sorting yielded EM, EMRA, CM and Tscm memory subsets. Whole-study results and caveats: From the bulk population, abundant clonotypes could contaminate and appear within FACS-sorted repertoires.

From germline, CDR1 is SGHNT and CDR2 YENEEA. The V segment lost 4 bases and the J segment 4 bases; nucleotides outside the gene matches: 13. This CDR3 comprises 17 residues. This chain connects TRBV11-3 to TRBJ2-3, with 8 positions matching TRBD2. The sample consisted of PBMCs, either bulk or a sorted T-cell subset (CD4+, CD8+, memory, or dextramer-sorted; not recorded which), taken on the day of the yellow fever booster vaccination. This receptor was obtained from a man aged 25 to 45 who received the YFV17D yellow fever vaccine. CDR3 nucleotide sequence: TGTGCCAGCAGCTGGGGCCGGGAGGGCCAGGATGCAGATACGCAGTATTTT. This encodes CASSWGREGQDADTQYF.